The 3 T cell receptor beta chains reported below all come from one sample, sequenced in a study of blood T cell repertoires in COVID-19. Profiling relied on immunoSEQ multiplex PCR, and the TCRdb table lists in-frame clones only, not all of them. The profile shows some 85,000 clones, about 74% of them singletons. Sequences were obtained from peripheral blood. The receptors were gathered from a human donor in a cohort sampled during active COVID-19.

The chain has TRBV18 and TRBJ2-3; 7 nucleotides line up with TRBD1. Germline CDR1 and CDR2: KGHSH and LQKENI. V gave up 3 bases and J gave up 0 bases; unmatched junction bases: 12. The CDR3 contains 18 residues. The CDR3 reads CASSPSPDRISSTDTQYF. Here the CDR3 DNA reads TGTGCCAGCTCACCTTCACCGGACAGGATAAGTAGCACAGATACGCAGTATTTT.

This chain links TRBV19 with TRBJ2-1, with no clear D. Germline lookup yields CDR1 LNHDA and CDR2 SQIVND (reference sequence). V lost 3 bases and J lost 13, with 13 bases in between. There are 12 residues in the CDR3. The chain's CDR3 is CASSMIGVAQFF. CDR3 in DNA: TGTGCCAGTAGTATGATAGGAGTAGCCCAGTTCTTC.

The rearrangement links TRBV18 to TRBJ2-1; 13 bases map to TRBD2. CDR3 length: 16 residues. V was pared by 2 bases and J by 9 bases, with 7 bases of the junction left unmatched. Germline V gives CDR1 KGHSH, CDR2 LQKENI. The CDR3 DNA sequence: TGTGCCAGCTCACCAAGGACTAGCGGGAGCAAAAGTGAGCAGTTCTTC. This translates into CASSPRTSGSKSEQFF.